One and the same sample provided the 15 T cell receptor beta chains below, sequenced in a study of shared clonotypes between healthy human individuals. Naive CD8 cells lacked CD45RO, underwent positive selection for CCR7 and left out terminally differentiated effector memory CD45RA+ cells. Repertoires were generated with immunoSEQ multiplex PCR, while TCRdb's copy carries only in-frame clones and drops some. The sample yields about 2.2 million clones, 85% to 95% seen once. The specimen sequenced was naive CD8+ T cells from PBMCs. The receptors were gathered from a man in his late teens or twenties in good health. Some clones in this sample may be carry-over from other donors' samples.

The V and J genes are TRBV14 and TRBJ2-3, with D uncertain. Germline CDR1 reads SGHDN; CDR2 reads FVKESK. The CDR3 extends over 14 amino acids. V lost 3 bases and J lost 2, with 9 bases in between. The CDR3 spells CASSHAAFTDTQYF. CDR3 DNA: TGTGCCAGCAGCCACGCAGCTTTCACAGATACGCAGTATTTT. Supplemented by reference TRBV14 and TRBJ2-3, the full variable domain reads EAGVTQFPSHSVIEKGQTVTLRCDPISGHDNLYWYRRVMGKEIKFLLHFVKESKQDESGMPNNRFLAERTGGTYSTLKVQPAELEDSGVYFCASSHAAFTDTQYFGPGTRLTVL.

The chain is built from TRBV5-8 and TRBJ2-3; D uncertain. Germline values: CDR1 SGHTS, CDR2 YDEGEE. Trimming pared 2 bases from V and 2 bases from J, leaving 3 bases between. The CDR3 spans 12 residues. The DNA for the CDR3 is TGTGCCAGCAGCTTCCTCACAGATACGCAGTATTTT. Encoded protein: CASSFLTDTQYF.

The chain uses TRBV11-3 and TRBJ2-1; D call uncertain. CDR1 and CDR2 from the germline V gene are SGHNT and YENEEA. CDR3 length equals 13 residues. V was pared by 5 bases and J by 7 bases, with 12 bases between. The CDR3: CASSPAIGNEQFF. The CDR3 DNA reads TGTGCCAGCAGCCCCGCCATTGGAAATGAGCAGTTCTTC. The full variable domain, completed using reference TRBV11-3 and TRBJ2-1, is EAGVVQSPRYKIIEKKQPVAFWCNPISGHNTLYWYLQNLGQGPELLIRYENEEAVDDSQLPKDRFSAERLKGVDSTLKIQPAELGDSAVYLCASSPAIGNEQFFGPGTRLTVL.

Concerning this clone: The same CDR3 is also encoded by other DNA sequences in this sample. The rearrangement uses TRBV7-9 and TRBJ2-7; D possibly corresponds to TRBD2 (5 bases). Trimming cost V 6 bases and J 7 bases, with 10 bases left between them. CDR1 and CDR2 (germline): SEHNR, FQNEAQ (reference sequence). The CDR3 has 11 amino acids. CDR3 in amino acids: CASSPGEEQYF. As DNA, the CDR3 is TGTGCCAGCAGTCCCGGGGAGGAGCAGTACTTC.

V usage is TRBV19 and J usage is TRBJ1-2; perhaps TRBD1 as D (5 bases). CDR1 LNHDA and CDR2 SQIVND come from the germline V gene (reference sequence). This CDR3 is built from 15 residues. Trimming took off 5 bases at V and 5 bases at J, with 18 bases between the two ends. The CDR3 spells CASSVTVYPGYGYTF. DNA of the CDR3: TGTGCCAGTAGTGTGACAGTTTACCCTGGATATGGCTACACCTTC.

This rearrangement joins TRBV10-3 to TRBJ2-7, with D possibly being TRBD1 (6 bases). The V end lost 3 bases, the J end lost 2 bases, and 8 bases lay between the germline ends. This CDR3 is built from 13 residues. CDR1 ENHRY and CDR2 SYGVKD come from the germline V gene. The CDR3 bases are TGTGCCATCAGTGACCAGGGGACCTACGAGCAGTACTTC. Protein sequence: CAISDQGTYEQYF.

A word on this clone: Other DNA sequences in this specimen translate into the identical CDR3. DNA of the CDR3: TGTGCCAGCAGTTCGGGGAGAGGGACTGAAGCTTTCTTT. This translates into CASSSGRGTEAFF. V and J are TRBV25-1 and TRBJ1-1; D ambiguous. Germline loops: CDR1 MGHDK, CDR2 SYGVNS. The CDR3 spans 13 residues. Trimming left V 5 bases short and J 5 bases short, with 12 bases between.

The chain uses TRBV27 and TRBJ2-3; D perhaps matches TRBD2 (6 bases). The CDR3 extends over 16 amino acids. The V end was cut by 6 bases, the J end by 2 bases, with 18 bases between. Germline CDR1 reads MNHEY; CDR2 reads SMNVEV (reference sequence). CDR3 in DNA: TGTGCCAGCAGGGAGGGATACCGGGTCGTCACAGATACGCAGTATTTT. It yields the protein CASREGYRVVTDTQYF.

The CDR3 here is CASSDLGPQQYF. CDR3 in DNA: TGTGCCAGCAGCGACCTGGGGCCGCAGCAGTACTTC. The chain is built from TRBV6-1 and TRBJ2-7, with a weak D call TRBD1 (5 bases). Trimming removed 6 bases from V and 8 bases from J, with 14 bases in between. The CDR3 consists of 12 residues. CDR1 and CDR2 (germline): MNHNS, SASEGT.

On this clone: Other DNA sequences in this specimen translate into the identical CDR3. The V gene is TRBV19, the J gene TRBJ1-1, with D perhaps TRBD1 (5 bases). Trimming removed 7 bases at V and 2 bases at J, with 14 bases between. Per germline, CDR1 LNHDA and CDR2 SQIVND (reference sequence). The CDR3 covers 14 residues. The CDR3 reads CASTPGRGNTEAFF. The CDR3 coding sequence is TGTGCCAGTACCCCCGGGAGGGGTAACACTGAAGCTTTCTTT.

The CDR3 DNA reads TGTGCCAGCAGTAGGACTAGCGGGTCCTACAATGAGCAGTTCTTC. It specifies CASSRTSGSYNEQFF. The V call is TRBV6-1, the J call TRBJ2-1; 11 nucleotides align to TRBD2. The CDR3 spans 15 residues. Unmatched junction bases numbered 1, after V lost 5 bases and J lost 1 base. Per the germline V gene, CDR1 is MNHNS and CDR2 is SASEGT.

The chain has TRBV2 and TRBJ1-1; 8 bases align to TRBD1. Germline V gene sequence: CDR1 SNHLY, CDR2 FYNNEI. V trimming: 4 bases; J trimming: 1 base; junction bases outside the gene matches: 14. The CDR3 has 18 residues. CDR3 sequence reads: CASSARSTGGLGNTEAFF. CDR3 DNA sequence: TGTGCCAGCAGTGCTCGCTCTACAGGGGGTTTAGGGAACACTGAAGCTTTCTTT. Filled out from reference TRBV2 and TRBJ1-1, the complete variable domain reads EPEVTQTPSHQVTQMGQEVILRCVPISNHLYFYWYRQILGQKVEFLVSFYNNEISEKSEIFDDQFSVERPDGSNFTLKIRSTKLEDSAMYFCASSARSTGGLGNTEAFFGQGTRLTVV.

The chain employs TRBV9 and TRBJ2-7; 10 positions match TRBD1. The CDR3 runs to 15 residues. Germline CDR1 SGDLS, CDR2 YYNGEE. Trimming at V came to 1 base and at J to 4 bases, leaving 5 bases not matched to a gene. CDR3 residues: CASSVSGTGVYEQYF. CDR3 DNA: TGTGCCAGCAGCGTATCCGGGACAGGGGTTTACGAGCAGTACTTC.

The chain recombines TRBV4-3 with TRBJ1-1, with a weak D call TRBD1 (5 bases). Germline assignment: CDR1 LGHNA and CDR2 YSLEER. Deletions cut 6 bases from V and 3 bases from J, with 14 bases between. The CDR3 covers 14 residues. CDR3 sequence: CASSAWVGDTEAFF. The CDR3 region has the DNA TGCGCCAGCAGTGCATGGGTAGGGGACACTGAAGCTTTCTTT.

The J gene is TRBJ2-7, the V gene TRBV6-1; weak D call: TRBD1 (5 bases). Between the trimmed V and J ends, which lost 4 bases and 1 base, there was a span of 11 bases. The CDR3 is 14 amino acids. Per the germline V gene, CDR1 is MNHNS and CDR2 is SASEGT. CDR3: CASSGLDRSYEQYF. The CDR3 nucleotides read TGTGCCAGCAGTGGCCTAGACAGATCCTACGAGCAGTACTTC.